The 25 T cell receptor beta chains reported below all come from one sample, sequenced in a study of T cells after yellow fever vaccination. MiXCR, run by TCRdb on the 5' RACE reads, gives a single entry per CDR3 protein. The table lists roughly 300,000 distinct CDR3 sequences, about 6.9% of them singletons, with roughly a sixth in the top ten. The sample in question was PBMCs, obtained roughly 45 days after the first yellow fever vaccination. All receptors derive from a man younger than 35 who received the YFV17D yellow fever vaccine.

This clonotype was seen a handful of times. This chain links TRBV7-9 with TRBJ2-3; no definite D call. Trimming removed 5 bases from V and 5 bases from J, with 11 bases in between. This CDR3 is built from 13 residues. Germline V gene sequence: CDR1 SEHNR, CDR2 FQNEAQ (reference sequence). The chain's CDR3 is CASSPYSGDTQYF. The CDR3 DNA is TGTGCCAGCAGCCCTTATTCAGGAGATACGCAGTATTTT.

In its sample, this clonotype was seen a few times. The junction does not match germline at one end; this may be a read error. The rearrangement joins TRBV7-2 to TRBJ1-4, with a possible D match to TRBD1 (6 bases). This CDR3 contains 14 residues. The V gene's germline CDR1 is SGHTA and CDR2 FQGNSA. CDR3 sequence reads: CASSSGQYPERLFF. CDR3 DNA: TGTGCCAGCAGCTCCGGACAGTACCCCGAAAGACTGTTTTTT. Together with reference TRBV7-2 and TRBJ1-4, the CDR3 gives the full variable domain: GAGVSQSPSNKVTEKGKDVELRCDPISGHTALYWYRQSLGQGLEFLIYFQGNSAPDKSGLPSDRFSAERTGGSVSTLTIQRTQQEDSAVYLCASSSGQYPERLFFGSGTQLSVL.

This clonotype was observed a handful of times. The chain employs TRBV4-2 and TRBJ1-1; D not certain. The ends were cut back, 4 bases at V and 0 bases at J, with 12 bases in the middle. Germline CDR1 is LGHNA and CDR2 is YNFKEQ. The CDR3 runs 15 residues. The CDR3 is CASSPILMMNTEAFF. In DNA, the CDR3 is TGTGCCAGCAGCCCCATATTGATGATGAACACTGAAGCTTTCTTT.

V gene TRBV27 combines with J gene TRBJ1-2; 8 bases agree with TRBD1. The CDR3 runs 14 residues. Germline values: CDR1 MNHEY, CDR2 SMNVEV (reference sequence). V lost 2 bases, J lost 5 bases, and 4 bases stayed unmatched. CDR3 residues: CASSLQGAGYGYTF. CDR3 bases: TGTGCCAGCAGTTTACAGGGGGCGGGGTATGGCTACACCTTC.

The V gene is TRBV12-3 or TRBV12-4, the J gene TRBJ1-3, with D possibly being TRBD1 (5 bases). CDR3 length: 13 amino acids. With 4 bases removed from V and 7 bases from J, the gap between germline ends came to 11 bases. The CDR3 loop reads CASSSQGGNTIYF. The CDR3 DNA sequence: TGTGCCAGCAGTTCCCAGGGAGGTAACACCATATATTTT.

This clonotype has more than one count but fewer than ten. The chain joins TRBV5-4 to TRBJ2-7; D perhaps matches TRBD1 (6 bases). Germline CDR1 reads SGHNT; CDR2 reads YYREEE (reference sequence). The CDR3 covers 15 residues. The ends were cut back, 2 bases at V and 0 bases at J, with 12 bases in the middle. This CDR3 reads CASSFVQGSSYEQYF. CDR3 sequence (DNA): TGTGCCAGCAGCTTCGTACAGGGTAGCTCCTACGAGCAGTACTTC.

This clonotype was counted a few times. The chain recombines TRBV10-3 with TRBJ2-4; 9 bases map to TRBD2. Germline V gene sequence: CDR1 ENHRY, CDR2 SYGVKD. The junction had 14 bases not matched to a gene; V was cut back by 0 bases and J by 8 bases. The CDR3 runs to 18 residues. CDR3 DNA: TGTGCCATCAGTGAGTCTTCTGGTAGCGGGGGCCCGCGTGACATTCAGTACTTC. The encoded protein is CAISESSGSGGPRDIQYF.

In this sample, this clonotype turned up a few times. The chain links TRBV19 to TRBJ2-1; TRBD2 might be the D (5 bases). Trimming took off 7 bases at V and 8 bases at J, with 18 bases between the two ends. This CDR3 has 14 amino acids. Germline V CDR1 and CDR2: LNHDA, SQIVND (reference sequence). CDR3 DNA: TGTGCCAGTACTTTAAGAGGGCCCGGGTATGAGCAGTTCTTC. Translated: CASTLRGPGYEQFF.

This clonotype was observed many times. CDR3 protein: CASSLRDTNTEAFF. CDR3 DNA sequence: TGTGCCAGCAGCCTCCGGGACACGAACACTGAAGCTTTCTTT. This sequence joins TRBV7-6 and TRBJ1-1; TRBD1 might be the D (6 bases). V gave up 5 bases and J gave up 1 base, with 11 bases separating them. The germline V gene has CDR1 SGHVS and CDR2 FNYEAQ. The CDR3 contains 14 residues.

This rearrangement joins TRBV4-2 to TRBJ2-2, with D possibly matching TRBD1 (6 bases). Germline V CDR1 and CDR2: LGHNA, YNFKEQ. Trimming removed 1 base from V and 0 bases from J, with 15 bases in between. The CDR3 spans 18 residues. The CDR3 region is CASSQGPFSGANTGELFF. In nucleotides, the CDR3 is TGTGCCAGCAGCCAAGGGCCATTCTCAGGGGCGAACACCGGGGAGCTGTTTTTT.

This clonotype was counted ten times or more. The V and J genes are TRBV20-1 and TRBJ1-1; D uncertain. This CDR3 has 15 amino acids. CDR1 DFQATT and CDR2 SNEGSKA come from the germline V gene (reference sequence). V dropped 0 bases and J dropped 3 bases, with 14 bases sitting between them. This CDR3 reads CSAREVIGPDTEAFF. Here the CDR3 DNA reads TGCAGTGCTAGAGAAGTAATCGGGCCGGACACTGAAGCTTTCTTT.

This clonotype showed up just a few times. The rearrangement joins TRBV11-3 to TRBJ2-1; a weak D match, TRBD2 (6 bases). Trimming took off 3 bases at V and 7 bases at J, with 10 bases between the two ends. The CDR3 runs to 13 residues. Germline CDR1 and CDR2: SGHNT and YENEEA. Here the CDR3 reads CASSFSSGNEQFF. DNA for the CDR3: TGTGCCAGCAGCTTTTCGAGCGGGAATGAGCAGTTCTTC.

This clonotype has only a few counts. The DNA for the CDR3 is TGTGCCAGCAGCGGGGGGACAGGGGGGGAGCAGTTCTTC. It encodes CASSGGTGGEQFF. The V call is TRBV7-2, the J call TRBJ2-1; 11 bases are a match to TRBD1. The germline V gene has CDR1 SGHTA and CDR2 FQGNSA. The CDR3 runs to 13 residues. V lost 5 bases, J lost 10 bases, and 4 bases stayed unmatched.

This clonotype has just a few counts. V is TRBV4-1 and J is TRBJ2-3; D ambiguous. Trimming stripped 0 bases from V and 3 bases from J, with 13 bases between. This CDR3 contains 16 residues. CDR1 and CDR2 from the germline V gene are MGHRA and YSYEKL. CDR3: CASSQDRNGRTDTQYF. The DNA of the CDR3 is TGCGCCAGCAGCCAAGATCGGAACGGGCGGACAGATACGCAGTATTTT.

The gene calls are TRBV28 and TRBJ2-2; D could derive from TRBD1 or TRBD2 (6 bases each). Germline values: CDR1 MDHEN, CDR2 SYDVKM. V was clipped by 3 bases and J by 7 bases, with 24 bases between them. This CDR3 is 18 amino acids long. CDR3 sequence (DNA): TGTGCCAGCAGTTTGGTTTGGGCGAACAGGGAGGTCTACGGGGAGCTGTTTTTT. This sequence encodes CASSLVWANREVYGELFF.

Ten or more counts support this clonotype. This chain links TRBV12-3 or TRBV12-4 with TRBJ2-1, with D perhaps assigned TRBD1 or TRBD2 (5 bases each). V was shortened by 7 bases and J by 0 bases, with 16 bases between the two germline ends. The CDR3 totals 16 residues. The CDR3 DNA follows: TGTGCCAGCACCCTGGGGGTAGCCCTCTCCTACAATGAGCAGTTCTTC. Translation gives CASTLGVALSYNEQFF.

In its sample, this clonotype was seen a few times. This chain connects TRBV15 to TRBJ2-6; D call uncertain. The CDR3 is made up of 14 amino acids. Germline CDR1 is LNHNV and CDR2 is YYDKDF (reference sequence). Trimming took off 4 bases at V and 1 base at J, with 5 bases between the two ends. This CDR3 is CATSTQSGANVLTF. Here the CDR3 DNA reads TGTGCCACCAGCACCCAGTCTGGGGCCAACGTCCTGACTTTC. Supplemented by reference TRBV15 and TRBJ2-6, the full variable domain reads DAMVIQNPRYQVTQFGKPVTLSCSQTLNHNVMYWYQQKSSQAPKLLFHYYDKDFNNEADTPDNFQSRRPNTSFCFLDIRSPGLGDTAMYLCATSTQSGANVLTFGAGSRLTVL.

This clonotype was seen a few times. Here the CDR3 DNA reads TGCGCCAGCAGCGAAGGGGGGCCAGGGAGGAACGAGCAGTACGTC. Amino acids: CASSEGGPGRNEQYV. The chain has TRBV4-1 and TRBJ2-7, with D perhaps given as TRBD1 or TRBD2 (6 bases each). The germline gives CDR1 MGHRA, CDR2 YSYEKL. CDR3 size: 15 residues. V was cut by 5 bases and J by 5 bases, with 19 bases left in between.

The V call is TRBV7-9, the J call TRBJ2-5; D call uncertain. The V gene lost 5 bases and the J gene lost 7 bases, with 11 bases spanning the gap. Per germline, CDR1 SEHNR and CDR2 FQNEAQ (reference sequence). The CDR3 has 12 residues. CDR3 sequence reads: CASSHDLGTQYF. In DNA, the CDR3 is TGTGCCAGCAGCCATGACCTGGGGACCCAGTACTTC.

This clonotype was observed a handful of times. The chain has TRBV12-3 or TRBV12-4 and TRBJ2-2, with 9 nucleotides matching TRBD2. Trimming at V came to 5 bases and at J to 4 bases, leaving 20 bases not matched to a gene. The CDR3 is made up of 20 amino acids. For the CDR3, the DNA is TGTGCCAGCAGTAAAATTTCCGGGACTAGCCTTTTCCGGAGCACCGGGGAGCTGTTTTTT. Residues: CASSKISGTSLFRSTGELFF.

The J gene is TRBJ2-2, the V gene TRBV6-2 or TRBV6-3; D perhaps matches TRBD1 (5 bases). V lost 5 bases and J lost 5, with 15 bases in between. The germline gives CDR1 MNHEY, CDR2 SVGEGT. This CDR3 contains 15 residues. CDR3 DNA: TGTGCCAGCAGTCATCCCTTGGACACAACCGGGGAGCTGTTTTTT. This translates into CASSHPLDTTGELFF.

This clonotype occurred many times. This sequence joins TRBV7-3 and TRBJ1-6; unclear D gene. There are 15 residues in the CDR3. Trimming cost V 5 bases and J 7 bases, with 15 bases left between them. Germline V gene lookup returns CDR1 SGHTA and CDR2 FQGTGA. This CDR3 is CASSGRQVGNSPLHF. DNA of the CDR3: TGTGCCAGCAGCGGGCGGCAGGTCGGGAATTCACCCCTCCACTTT.

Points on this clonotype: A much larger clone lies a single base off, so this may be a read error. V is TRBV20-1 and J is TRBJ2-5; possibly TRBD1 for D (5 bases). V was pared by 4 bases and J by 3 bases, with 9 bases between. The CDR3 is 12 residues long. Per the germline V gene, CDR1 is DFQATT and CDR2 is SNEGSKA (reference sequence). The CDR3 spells CSAMGHEETQYF. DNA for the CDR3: TGCAGTGCTATGGGGCACGAAGAGACCCAGTACTTC.

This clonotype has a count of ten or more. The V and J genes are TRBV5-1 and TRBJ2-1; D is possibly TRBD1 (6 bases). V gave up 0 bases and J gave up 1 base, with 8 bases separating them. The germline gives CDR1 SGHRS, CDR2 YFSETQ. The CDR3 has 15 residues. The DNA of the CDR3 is TGCGCCAGCAGCTTGGCAGGGGTATCCTACAATGAGCAGTTCTTC. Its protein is CASSLAGVSYNEQFF.

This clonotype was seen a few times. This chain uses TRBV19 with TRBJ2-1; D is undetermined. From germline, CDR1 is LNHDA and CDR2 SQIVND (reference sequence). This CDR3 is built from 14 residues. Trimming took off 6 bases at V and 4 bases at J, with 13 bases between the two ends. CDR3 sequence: CASRTGTTYNEQFF. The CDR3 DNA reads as TGTGCCAGTAGAACGGGTACTACTTACAATGAGCAGTTCTTC.